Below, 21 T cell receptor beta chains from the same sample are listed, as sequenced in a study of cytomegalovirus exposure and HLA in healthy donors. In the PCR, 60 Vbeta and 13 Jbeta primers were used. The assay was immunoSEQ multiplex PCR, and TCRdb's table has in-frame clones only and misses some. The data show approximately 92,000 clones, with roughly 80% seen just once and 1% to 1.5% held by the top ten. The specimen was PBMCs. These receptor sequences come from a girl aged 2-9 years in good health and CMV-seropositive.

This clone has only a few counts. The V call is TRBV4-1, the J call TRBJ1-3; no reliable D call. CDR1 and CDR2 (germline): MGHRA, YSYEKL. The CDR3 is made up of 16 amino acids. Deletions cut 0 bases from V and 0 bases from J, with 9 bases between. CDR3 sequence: CASSQEEAFSGNTIYF. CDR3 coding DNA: TGCGCCAGCAGCCAAGAAGAGGCCTTCTCTGGAAACACCATATATTTT.

The CDR3 coding sequence is TGCAGCGCCGACCCCGGGTTAAGTGCTTTTCGCCAAGAGACCCAGTACTTC. As protein: CSADPGLSAFRQETQYF. The V gene is TRBV29-1, the J gene TRBJ2-5; D gene unclear. The V and J ends lost 7 bases and 1 base respectively, with 25 bases between them. This CDR3 is built from 17 residues. Germline CDR1 is SQVTM and CDR2 is ANQGSEA.

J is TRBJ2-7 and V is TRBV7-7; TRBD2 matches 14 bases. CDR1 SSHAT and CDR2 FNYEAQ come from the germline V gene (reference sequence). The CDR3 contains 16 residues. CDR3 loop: CAQLPGLAGVGYEQYF. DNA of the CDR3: TGTGCTCAACTACCGGGACTAGCGGGAGTTGGTTACGAGCAGTACTTC.

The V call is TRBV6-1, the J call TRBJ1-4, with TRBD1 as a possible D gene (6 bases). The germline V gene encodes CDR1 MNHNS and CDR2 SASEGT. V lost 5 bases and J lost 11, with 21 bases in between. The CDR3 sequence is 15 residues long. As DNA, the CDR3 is TGTGCCAGCAGTACTAGCGACGGACAGACCATTAAACTGTTTTTT. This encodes CASSTSDGQTIKLFF.

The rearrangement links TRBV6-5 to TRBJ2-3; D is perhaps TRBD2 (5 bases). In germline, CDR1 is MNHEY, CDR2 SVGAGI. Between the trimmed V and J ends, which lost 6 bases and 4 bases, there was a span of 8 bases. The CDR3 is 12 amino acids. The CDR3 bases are TGTGCCAGCAGAAATAGCGCAGATACGCAGTATTTT. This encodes CASRNSADTQYF.

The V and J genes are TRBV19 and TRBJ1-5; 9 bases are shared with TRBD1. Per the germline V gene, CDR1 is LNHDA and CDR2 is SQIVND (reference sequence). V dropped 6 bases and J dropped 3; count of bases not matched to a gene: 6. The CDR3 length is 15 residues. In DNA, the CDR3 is TGTGCCAGTAGCCACAGGGGGCTCGACAATCAGCCCCAGCATTTT. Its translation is CASSHRGLDNQPQHF. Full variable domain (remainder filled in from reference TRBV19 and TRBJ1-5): DGGITQSPKYLFRKEGQNVTLSCEQNLNHDAMYWYRQDPGQGLRLIYYSQIVNDFQKGDIAEGYSVSREKKESFPLTVTSAQKNPTAFYLCASSHRGLDNQPQHFGDGTRLSIL.

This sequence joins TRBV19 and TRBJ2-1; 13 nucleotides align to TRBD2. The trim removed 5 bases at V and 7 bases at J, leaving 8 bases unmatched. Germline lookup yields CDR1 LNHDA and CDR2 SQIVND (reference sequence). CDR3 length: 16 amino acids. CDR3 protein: CASSPGLAGSLNEQFF. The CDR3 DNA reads TGTGCCAGTAGTCCGGGACTAGCGGGGTCCTTAAATGAGCAGTTCTTC.

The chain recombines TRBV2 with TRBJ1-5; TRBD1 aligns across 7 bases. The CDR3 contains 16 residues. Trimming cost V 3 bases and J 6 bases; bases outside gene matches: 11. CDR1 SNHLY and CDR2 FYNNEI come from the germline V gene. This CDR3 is CASSETRGRQGQPQHF. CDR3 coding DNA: TGTGCCAGCAGTGAGACAAGGGGGCGCCAGGGTCAGCCCCAGCATTTT.

The CDR3: CASSGGANFQGEQYF. The DNA of the CDR3 is TGCGCCAGCAGCGGGGGGGCCAACTTTCAGGGCGAGCAGTACTTC. The rearrangement links TRBV23-1 to TRBJ2-7; TRBD2 matches 8 bases. TRBV23-1 is assigned to the ORF class and has an uncertain function. J was trimmed by 6 bases and V by 6 bases; bases with no gene match: 13. The CDR3 has 15 amino acids.

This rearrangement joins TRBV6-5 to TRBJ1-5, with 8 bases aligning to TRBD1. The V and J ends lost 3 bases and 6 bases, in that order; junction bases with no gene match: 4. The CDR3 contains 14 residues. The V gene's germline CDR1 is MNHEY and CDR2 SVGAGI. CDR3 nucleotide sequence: TGTGCCAGCAGTTATGACAGGGGCGTTCAGCCCCAGCATTTT. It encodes CASSYDRGVQPQHF.

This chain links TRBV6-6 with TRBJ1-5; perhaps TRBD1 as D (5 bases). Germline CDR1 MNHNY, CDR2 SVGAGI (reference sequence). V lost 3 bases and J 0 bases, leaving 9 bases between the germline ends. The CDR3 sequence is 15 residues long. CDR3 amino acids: CASSYSGDSNQPQHF. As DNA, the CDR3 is TGTGCCAGCAGTTATTCGGGGGATAGCAATCAGCCCCAGCATTTT.

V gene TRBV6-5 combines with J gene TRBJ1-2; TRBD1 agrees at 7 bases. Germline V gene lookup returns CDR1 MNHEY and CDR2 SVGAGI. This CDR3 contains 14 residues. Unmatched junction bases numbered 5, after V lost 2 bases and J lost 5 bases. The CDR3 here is CASSYKGQAYGYTF. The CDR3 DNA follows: TGTGCCAGCAGTTACAAAGGACAGGCATATGGCTACACCTTC.

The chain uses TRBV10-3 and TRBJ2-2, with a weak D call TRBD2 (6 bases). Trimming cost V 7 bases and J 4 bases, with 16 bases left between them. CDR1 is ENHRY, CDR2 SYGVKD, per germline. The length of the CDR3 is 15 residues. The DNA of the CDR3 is TGTGCCATCACCGCCGGGCGGGAAGGCACCGGGGAGCTGTTTTTT. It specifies CAITAGREGTGELFF.

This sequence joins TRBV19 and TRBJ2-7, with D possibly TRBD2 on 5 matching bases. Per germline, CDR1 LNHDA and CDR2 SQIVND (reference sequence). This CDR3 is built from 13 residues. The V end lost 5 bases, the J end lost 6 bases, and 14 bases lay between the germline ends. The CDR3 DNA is TGTGCCAGTAGTTACGGACTGAACCGCGAGCAGTACTTC. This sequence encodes CASSYGLNREQYF.

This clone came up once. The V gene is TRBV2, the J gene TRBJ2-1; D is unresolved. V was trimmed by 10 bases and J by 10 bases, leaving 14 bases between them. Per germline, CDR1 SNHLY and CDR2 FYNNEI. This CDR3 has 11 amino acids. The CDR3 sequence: CAIMTRVEQFF. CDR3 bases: TGTGCCATCATGACTCGAGTAGAGCAGTTCTTC.

CDR3 sequence reads: CASRQSMAQAAFF. The CDR3 DNA reads TGTGCCAGCAGACAGTCGATGGCCCAAGCAGCTTTCTTT. The chain is built from TRBV6-5 and TRBJ1-1; no definite D call. The CDR3 extends over 13 amino acids. Germline V gene data show CDR1 as MNHEY and CDR2 as SVGAGI. Trimming pared 6 bases from V and 10 bases from J, leaving 18 bases between.

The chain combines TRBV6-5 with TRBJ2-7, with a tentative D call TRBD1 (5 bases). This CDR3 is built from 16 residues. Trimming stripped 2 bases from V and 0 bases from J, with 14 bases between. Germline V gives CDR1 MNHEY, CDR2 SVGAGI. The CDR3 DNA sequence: TGTGCCAGCAGTTACCGAAGACAGCTGAGCTCCTACGAGCAGTACTTC. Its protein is CASSYRRQLSSYEQYF.

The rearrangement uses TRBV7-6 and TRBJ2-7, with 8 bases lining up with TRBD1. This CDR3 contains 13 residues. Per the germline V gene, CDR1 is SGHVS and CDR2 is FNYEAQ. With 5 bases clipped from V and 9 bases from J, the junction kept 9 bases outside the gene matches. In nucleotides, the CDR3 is TGTGCCAGCAGCCCTAGACAGGGGCGGGGGCAGTACTTC. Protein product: CASSPRQGRGQYF.

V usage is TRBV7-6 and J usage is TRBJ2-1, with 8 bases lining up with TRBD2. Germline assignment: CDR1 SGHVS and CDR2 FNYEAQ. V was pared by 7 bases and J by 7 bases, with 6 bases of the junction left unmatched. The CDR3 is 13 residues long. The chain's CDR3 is CASKAGDGNEQFF. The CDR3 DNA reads TGTGCCAGCAAAGCGGGAGATGGTAATGAGCAGTTCTTC.

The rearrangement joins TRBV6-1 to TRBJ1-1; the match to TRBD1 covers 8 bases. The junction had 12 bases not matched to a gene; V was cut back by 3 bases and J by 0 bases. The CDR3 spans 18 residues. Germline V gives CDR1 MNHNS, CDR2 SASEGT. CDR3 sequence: CASSDKGGTGLMNTEAFF. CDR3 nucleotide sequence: TGTGCCAGCAGTGATAAAGGCGGGACAGGTCTAATGAACACTGAAGCTTTCTTT.

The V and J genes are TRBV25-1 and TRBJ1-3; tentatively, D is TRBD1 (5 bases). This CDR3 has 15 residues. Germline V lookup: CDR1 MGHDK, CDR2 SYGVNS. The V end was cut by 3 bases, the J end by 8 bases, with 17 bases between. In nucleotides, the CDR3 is TGTGCCAGCAGTGATGGAGGGACTCAAAGGGACACCATATATTTT. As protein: CASSDGGTQRDTIYF.